The T cell receptor beta chain under discussion was sequenced for a study of tumor-infiltrating lymphocytes in localized non-small cell lung cancer. A remark on this clone: As yet, its antigen is unknown.

Study-wide findings and caveats: Different pieces of the same tissue were used for each assay.

This CDR3 is built from 14 residues. Trimming removed 2 bases at V and 4 bases at J, with 9 bases between. Looked up from germline, CDR1 is SGHAT and CDR2 is FQNNGV. The assay was immunoSEQ multiplex PCR, and TCRdb's table has in-frame clones only and misses some. The data contain 6,900 or so clones, roughly 70% of them singletons. What was sequenced was uninvolved lung tissue not adjacent to the tumor. This clonotype originated in a human donor with non-small cell lung cancer. The rearrangement joins TRBV11-2 to TRBJ2-1; possibly TRBD2 for D (5 bases). CDR3 sequence reads: CASSLLTGYNEQFF. In DNA, the CDR3 is TGTGCCAGCAGCTTACTCACGGGGTACAATGAGCAGTTCTTC. Using reference TRBV11-2 and TRBJ2-1 for the parts outside the CDR3, the full variable domain is EAGVAQSPRYKIIEKRQSVAFWCNPISGHATLYWYQQILGQGPKLLIQFQNNGVVDDSQLPKDRFSAERLKGVDSTLKIQPAKLEDSAVYLCASSLLTGYNEQFFGPGTRLTVL.